The present TCR beta chain was sequenced within a study of control samples from healthy donors and cancer patients. The CDR3 totals 14 residues. The germline V gene has CDR1 MNHEY and CDR2 SVGAGI. Trimming shortened V by 2 bases and J by 9 bases, and 11 bases separated the two germline ends. The data were produced by immunoSEQ multiplex PCR, yet TCRdb's version contains in-frame clones alone and is incomplete. The data contain over 150,000 clones, 96% of them singletons. The chain has TRBV6-5 and TRBJ1-6; D unclear. The sequencing sample was made of blood. The origin of this receptor is a woman aged 25-40 years in good health. CDR3 sequence (DNA): TGTGCCAGCAGTTACACCCGACCGGGTTCACCCCTCCACTTT. This encodes CASSYTRPGSPLHF.